The entry below describes one T cell receptor (beta chain). Its antigen is unidentified. Profiling relied on immunoSEQ multiplex PCR, and the TCRdb table lists in-frame clones only, not all of them. The sample has tens of thousands of clones, around 90% seen once. These data are taken from a study of siplizumab effects on memory and regulatory T cells. The study's findings and limits: In siplizumab conditions, mappable alloreactive CD4+ clones averaged approximately 75% Treg-derived, against 25% to 30% in controls. An assignable phenotype, naive or memory, was missing from roughly 86-96% of proliferating CD4+ or CD8+ clones. In the presence of siplizumab, alloreactive sequences traceable to unstimulated CD4+ memory cells were significantly reduced.

The CDR3 totals 16 residues. CDR1 and CDR2 (germline): MNHEY, SVGAGI. J was trimmed by 2 bases and V by 0 bases; bases with no gene match: 5. This clonotype originated in a human donor in good health. The specimen was Tregs sorted from blood. The rearrangement uses TRBV6-5 and TRBJ2-7, with 9 bases identical to TRBD1. CDR3 nucleotides: TGTGCCAGCAGTTACTCCCCGACAGGGGGGGCCTACGAGCAGTACTTC. It encodes CASSYSPTGGAYEQYF.